This T cell receptor (beta chain) was retrieved from a study of beta chain features in type 1 diabetes. Study results and limitations: Shortening of TCRB CDR3s, moderate but significant, appeared in all four CD4+ subsets of Type 1 diabetes patients.

The sample holds a few counts of this clone. Its antigen is still unknown. Sequencing targeted expressed TCRB transcripts, as all isolated RNA had been reverse transcribed. The table came from immunoSEQ multiplex PCR; TCRdb's copy has only in-frame clones and leaves some out. The sample lists some 270,000 clones; 9.5% to 13% were seen once. Germline CDR1 and CDR2: SGHNT and YYREEE (reference sequence). This CDR3 region has 16 residues. V lost 4 bases, J lost 0 bases, and 4 bases stayed unmatched. The sample consisted of naive CD4+ T cells from blood. The receptor was isolated from a man aged 30 to 45 with type 1 diabetes. The V call is TRBV5-4, the J call TRBJ2-5, with 12 bases matching TRBD2. CDR3 sequence reads: CASSGGLAGNQETQYF. The CDR3 DNA reads TGTGCCAGCAGCGGGGGACTAGCGGGTAACCAAGAGACCCAGTACTTC.